This TCR beta chain emerged from a study of PD-1 blockade in classical Hodgkin lymphoma (TCRdb year 2020). Concerning the study at large: Nivolumab dosing was 3 mg/kg intravenously every 2 weeks, continuing until either disease progression or unacceptable toxicity. The study used CyTOF and TCR beta sequencing to define a peripheral blood immune signature of response to PD-1 blockade in classical Hodgkin lymphoma. The research as a whole found: Diversity was lower in patients who began nivolumab less than 1 year after ASCT, so these patients were left out of later analyses to avoid confounding by immune reconstitution. Baseline TCR diversity was reported as lower in newly diagnosed patients than in healthy donors, and lower still in relapsed/refractory patients. Baseline diversity similar to that of newly diagnosed patients was observed in trial patients achieving complete response, whereas significantly lower diversity was observed in partial responders and progressors. By C4D1, a significant rise was seen in CD4+ TCR diversity but not in CD8+ TCR diversity (p=0.0027 vs p=0.16), and the rise was most apparent among complete responders (p=0.02). The study covered only a single clinical trial cohort, and the causes of the repertoire differences, possibly disease activity or prior therapy, were still not defined.

The sample's time point, from its label and the paper: cycle 1 day 1 (C1D1), immediately before nivolumab initiation. Every trial patient had relapsed following autologous stem cell transplantation, and prior brentuximab vedotin exposure was what differed among cohorts A, B and C. The trial cohort was composed of about 58 patients with relapsed/refractory classical Hodgkin lymphoma, for whom complete response, partial response or progressive disease was recorded as best overall response. In the multi-cohort phase II CheckMate 205 trial, trial patients received single-agent nivolumab. Best overall response was determined by an independent review committee according to the 2007 International Working Group response criteria. Trial PBMCs were collected just before the start of nivolumab (C1D1) and during therapy at cycle 2 day 1 and cycle 4 day 1. Peripheral blood was collected in 8 mL Vacutainer Cell Preparation Tubes, from which PBMCs were isolated by centrifugation and then cryopreserved.

Genomic DNA was extracted with the Qiagen DNeasy kit from unsorted PBMCs and from negatively selected CD4+ and CD8+ fractions. TCR beta CDR3 regions were amplified by immunoSEQ multiplex PCR using primers annealing to V and J segments. A synthetic immune receptor repertoire was used to minimize amplification bias, and remaining bias was computationally removed after sequencing. Per the original workflow: Custom Python scripts were used to quantify repertoire diversity as the Shannon entropy index. Unsorted, CD4+ and CD8+ repertoires were analyzed separately, except for combined analyses in which CD4+ and CD8+ sequences were merged in silico. Clonal expansion was defined as at least a 2-fold frequency increase after treatment relative to C1D1, with a pseudocount of 0.5 for undetected baseline clones. Clones with 0 or 1 copy at C1D1 were defined as singleton clones, while clones with 2 or more copies were defined as non-singleton clones. Clones expanded in unsorted samples were assigned a CD4+, CD8+ or unknown annotation through matching of protein sequences in sorted samples from the same patient. Wilcoxon tests on paired samples were used to test changes in diversity from C1D1 to C4D1. Imported from immuneACCESS, the table was reduced by TCRdb to in-frame sequences with V and J called. These copies leave out some clones; in studies compared against another copy, an unresolved V gene accounts for under half, and the cause of the remainder is not known. The D gene and trimming were derived from the DNA, and the V and J assignments and clone size from that table. The sample table lists approximately 89,000 clones, approximately 83% of them with a count of one. The top ten clonotypes cover 12% of the sample.

Per the germline V gene, KGHSH is the CDR1 and LQKENI is the CDR2. Unmatched junction bases come to 3, with V trimmed by 3 bases and J by 3 bases. Its CDR3 holds 14 amino acids, cysteine through phenylalanine. The kept DNA is CDR3 alone, 42 bases in frame from the first base. This clone was observed a single time. Its antigen is not yet known. No much larger clone exists at a distance of one base, and base qualities are not known. The chain was built from TRBV18 and TRBJ2-7, with TRBD1 matching 9 junction bases. This receptor was obtained from a human donor with classical Hodgkin lymphoma. Sequenced here: peripheral blood mononuclear cells (PBMCs), sampled at baseline. Read as DNA, the sequence is TGTGCCAGCTCACCGGACAGGGGTATCTACGAGCAGTACTTC. This sequence encodes CASSPDRGIYEQYF. With the portions outside the CDR3 filled from the reference TRBV18 and TRBJ2-7 genes, the complete variable region becomes NAGVMQNPRHLVRRRGQEARLRCSPMKGHSHVYWYRQLPEEGLKFMVYLQKENIIDESGMPKERFSAEFPKEGPSILRIQQVVRGDSAAYFCASSPDRGIYEQYFGPGTRLTVT.